The 20 T cell receptor beta chains presented below share a single source sample, sequenced in a study of regulatory T cells in long-lasting Graves disease. Combining iRepertoire HTBI primers with Arm-PCR of CDR3 regions, the authors built TCR beta libraries. Each CDR3 protein is one row after TCRdb ran MiXCR on the multiplex PCR reads. Here the sample spans over 350,000 distinct CDR3 sequences, about 14% being singletons. Time point of the sample: newly diagnosed GD, antithyroid drugs for less than 3 months. RNA from PBMCs was the source of the TCR library. These data also formed part of another study, on T cells in Graves' hyperthyroidism and ophthalmopathy.

Sequencing used peripheral blood mononuclear cells (PBMCs), obtained at new diagnosis, from a patient treated with antithyroid drugs. Receptors originate from a woman in her forties or fifties with Graves disease.

This clonotype came up many times. This chain joins TRBV6-5 and TRBJ2-7; 12 bases map to TRBD2. Trimming at V came to 2 bases and at J to 1 base, leaving 9 bases not matched to a gene. CDR1 MNHEY and CDR2 SVGAGI come from the germline V gene. This CDR3 comprises 18 residues. The CDR3 here is CASSYASGRAAFSYEQYF. DNA of the CDR3: TGTGCCAGCAGTTACGCTAGCGGGAGGGCGGCGTTTTCCTACGAGCAGTACTTC.

This rearrangement joins TRBV5-5 to TRBJ2-5; D is perhaps TRBD1 or TRBD2 (6 bases each). Trimming stripped 4 bases from V and 1 base from J, with 11 bases between. The CDR3 runs 14 residues. The germline V gene encodes CDR1 SGHKS and CDR2 YYEKEE (reference sequence). The CDR3 loop is CASSHTGAQETQYF. The CDR3 coding sequence is TGTGCCAGCAGCCACACGGGGGCCCAAGAGACCCAGTACTTC.

This clonotype was seen at least ten times. The chain has TRBV18 and TRBJ2-1; the match to TRBD2 covers 13 bases. The length of the CDR3 is 15 residues. CDR1 is KGHSH and CDR2 is LQKENI in the germline V gene. With 8 bases clipped from V and 7 bases from J, the junction kept 8 bases outside the gene matches. CDR3 bases: TGTGCCAGCAGCCCGGGACTAGCGGGACTTAATGAGCAGTTCTTC. The encoded protein is CASSPGLAGLNEQFF.

This clonotype showed up many times. This sequence joins TRBV30 and TRBJ2-7, with D possibly being TRBD1 (6 bases). The V and J ends lost 4 bases and 3 bases respectively, with 16 bases between them. This CDR3 has 14 amino acids. The germline V gene has CDR1 GTSNPN and CDR2 SVGIG (reference sequence). The CDR3 here is CAWNPGTGIYEQYF. In DNA form, the CDR3 reads TGTGCCTGGAACCCTGGAACAGGGATCTACGAGCAGTACTTC.

CDR3 nucleotide sequence: TGTGCCAGCAGCCCAAACCCAGACTCGTGGGCTTTCTTT. Its protein product is CASSPNPDSWAFF. V gene TRBV7-6 combines with J gene TRBJ1-1, with D hard to call. The CDR3 runs 13 residues. Trimming stripped 5 bases from V and 11 bases from J, with 18 bases between. CDR1 is SGHVS and CDR2 is FNYEAQ in the germline V gene.

This clonotype was seen at least ten times. The chain couples TRBV30 to TRBJ1-2; D perhaps matches TRBD1 (5 bases). Germline lookup yields CDR1 GTSNPN and CDR2 SVGIG (reference sequence). Trimming stripped 1 base from V and 3 bases from J, with 18 bases between. There are 16 residues in the CDR3. The CDR3 reads CAWSAPTIREDYGYTF. The CDR3 bases are TGTGCCTGGAGTGCTCCTACGATCAGGGAGGACTATGGCTACACCTTC.

This clonotype appeared once. A much larger clone sits a single nucleotide away, making a read error possible. The chain joins TRBV29-1 to TRBJ1-1, with D hard to call. Germline V gene data show CDR1 as SQVTM and CDR2 as ANQGSEA. This CDR3 has 13 amino acids. V was cut by 0 bases and J by 1 base, with 6 bases left in between. The CDR3 reads CSVEDKGNTEAFF. In nucleotides, the CDR3 is TGCAGCGTTGAAGATAAGGGGAACACTGAAGCTTTCTTT.

This clonotype occurred a few times. A much larger clone sits a single nucleotide away, making a read error possible. V usage is TRBV7-9 and J usage is TRBJ1-1; 7 bases agree with TRBD1. The CDR3 loop spans 16 amino acids. Germline assignment: CDR1 SEHNR and CDR2 FQNEAQ (reference sequence). The CDR3 spells CASSPHQGGMKTEAFF. In DNA, the CDR3 is TGTGCCAGCAGCCCTCATCAGGGGGGAATGAAAACTGAAGCTTTCTTT.

This clonotype came up many times. The chain has TRBV2 and TRBJ2-2; a weak D match, TRBD1 (6 bases). Germline V gives CDR1 SNHLY, CDR2 FYNNEI. This CDR3 region has 14 residues. Trimming cost V 8 bases and J 5 bases, with 15 bases left between them. CDR3 protein: CASPAGAGTGELFF. The CDR3 nucleotides are TGTGCCAGCCCGGCAGGGGCTGGGACCGGGGAGCTGTTTTTT. The whole variable domain, remainder taken from reference TRBV2 and TRBJ2-2, is EPEVTQTPSHQVTQMGQEVILRCVPISNHLYFYWYRQILGQKVEFLVSFYNNEISEKSEIFDDQFSVERPDGSNFTLKIRSTKLEDSAMYFCASPAGAGTGELFFGEGSRLTVL.

This clonotype was detected many times. The chain links TRBV18 to TRBJ2-7, with 9 bases that match TRBD2. After removal of 5 bases from V and 3 bases from J, the junction contained 11 bases not matched to a gene. The length of the CDR3 is 16 residues. Germline assignment: CDR1 KGHSH and CDR2 LQKENI. The CDR3, as DNA: TGTGCCAGCTCAGCATTCGGCGGGAGGGCCAACTACGAGCAGTACTTC. Amino acid sequence: CASSAFGGRANYEQYF.

This clonotype was detected many times. The rearrangement uses TRBV5-6 and TRBJ2-7; possibly TRBD1 for D (5 bases). Trimming shortened V by 4 bases and J by 2 bases, and 10 bases separated the two germline ends. The CDR3 runs to 13 residues. Germline CDR1 and CDR2: SGHDT and YYEEEE. The CDR3: CASSALGPYEQYF. The CDR3 bases are TGTGCCAGCAGCGCCTTGGGGCCCTACGAGCAGTACTTC.

This clonotype came up many times. The J gene is TRBJ2-2, the V gene TRBV2; D gene unclear. The CDR3 is made up of 14 amino acids. Germline V gene data show CDR1 as SNHLY and CDR2 as FYNNEI. The ends were cut back, 3 bases at V and 6 bases at J, with 11 bases in the middle. The DNA of the CDR3 is TGTGCCAGCAGTGATCGGCGCTTCCCCGGGGAGCTGTTTTTT. Translated: CASSDRRFPGELFF.

On this clonotype itself: The junction departs from the called germline gene at one end, perhaps through a read error. The rearrangement links TRBV14 to TRBJ2-1; D gene ambiguous. CDR1 is SGHDN, CDR2 FVKESK, per germline. This CDR3 contains 14 residues. The CDR3 nucleotides are TGTGCCAGCGGCTCATTGAGCTCCTACAATGAGCAGTCCTTC. Its translation is CASGSLSSYNEQSF.

This clonotype was seen at least ten times. The rearrangement links TRBV28 to TRBJ2-1; D uncertain. This CDR3 has 14 residues. Trimming left V 4 bases short and J 3 bases short, with 10 bases between. Germline V gives CDR1 MDHEN, CDR2 SYDVKM. The DNA of the CDR3 is TGTGCCAGCAGTTCTGACCTCAACTACAATGAGCAGTTCTTC. Translating gives CASSSDLNYNEQFF.

The sample holds many counts of this clonotype. V and J are TRBV6-1 and TRBJ2-1, with 8 bases fitting TRBD1. J gave up 0 bases and V 4 bases, and 5 bases lay outside the gene matches. This CDR3 has 16 amino acids. Looked up from germline, CDR1 is MNHNS and CDR2 is SASEGT. In nucleotides, the CDR3 is TGTGCCAGCAGTGTTCGACAGGGGCCCTCCTACAATGAGCAGTTCTTC. Protein: CASSVRQGPSYNEQFF.

This clonotype was seen ten or more times. The chain has TRBV28 and TRBJ2-1; the D gene is possibly TRBD2 (5 bases). Germline CDR1 reads MDHEN; CDR2 reads SYDVKM. The length of the CDR3 is 16 residues. Trimming shortened V by 5 bases and J by 15 bases, and 29 bases separated the two germline ends. The CDR3 coding sequence is TGTGCCAGCAGTCCCCCTTGGGCTAGCTTGGCTACGACGCCGTTCTTC. It yields the protein CASSPPWASLATTPFF. Combining the CDR3 with reference TRBV28 and TRBJ2-1 gives the whole variable domain DVKVTQSSRYLVKRTGEKVFLECVQDMDHENMFWYRQDPGLGLRLIYFSYDVKMKEKGDIPEGYSVSREKKERFSLILESASTNQTSMYLCASSPPWASLATTPFFGPGTRLTVL.

The V call is TRBV5-5, the J call TRBJ1-5; no clear D gene. Between the trimmed V and J ends, which lost 1 base and 2 bases, there was a span of 16 bases. This CDR3 comprises 17 residues. The germline CDR1 and CDR2 sequences are SGHKS and YYEKEE (reference sequence). The CDR3 sequence: CASSLYVLRDGNQPQHF. DNA for the CDR3: TGTGCCAGCAGCTTGTATGTATTGAGAGATGGCAATCAGCCCCAGCATTTT.

This clonotype has a count of ten or more. The chain carries TRBV12-3 or TRBV12-4 and TRBJ2-3, with 7 bases matching TRBD1. The CDR3 is made up of 12 amino acids. The J segment lost 4 bases and the V segment lost 6 bases, leaving 1 base of the junction unmatched. CDR3 sequence (DNA): TGTGCCAGCAGCACAGGGGCAGATACGCAGTATTTT. Translated: CASSTGADTQYF.

This clonotype was seen at least ten times. This chain joins TRBV28 and TRBJ2-1, with D possibly matching TRBD2 (7 bases). The V gene's germline CDR1 is MDHEN and CDR2 SYDVKM. Trimming stripped 4 bases from V and 8 bases from J, with 15 bases between. The CDR3 contains 14 residues. CDR3 residues: CASSSGGGGHEQFF. The CDR3 region has the DNA TGTGCCAGCAGTTCAGGAGGGGGGGGCCATGAGCAGTTCTTC.

This sequence joins TRBV20-1 and TRBJ2-1; D unclear. The DNA end is more similar to TRBJ2-7, so the J call may be wrong. The CDR3 sequence is 14 residues long. From germline, CDR1 is DFQATT and CDR2 SNEGSKA (reference sequence). The chain's CDR3 is CSARNPLNSREQYF. The CDR3 DNA reads as TGCAGTGCTAGAAACCCTCTAAACAGCCGAGAGCAGTACTTC.